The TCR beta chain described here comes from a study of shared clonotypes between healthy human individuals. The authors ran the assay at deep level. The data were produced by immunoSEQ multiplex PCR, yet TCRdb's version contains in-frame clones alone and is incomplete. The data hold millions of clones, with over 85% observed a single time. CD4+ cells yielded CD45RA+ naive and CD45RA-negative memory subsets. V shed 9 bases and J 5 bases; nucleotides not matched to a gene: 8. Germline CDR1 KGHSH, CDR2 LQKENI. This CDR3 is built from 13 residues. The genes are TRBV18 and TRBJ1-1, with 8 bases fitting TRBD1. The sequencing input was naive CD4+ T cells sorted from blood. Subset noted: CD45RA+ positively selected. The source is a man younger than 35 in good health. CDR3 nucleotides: TGTGCCAGTCAACAGGGGGTAGAAACTGAAGCTTTCTTT. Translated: CASQQGVETEAFF. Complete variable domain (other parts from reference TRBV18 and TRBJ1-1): NAGVMQNPRHLVRRRGQEARLRCSPMKGHSHVYWYRQLPEEGLKFMVYLQKENIIDESGMPKERFSAEFPKEGPSILRIQQVVRGDSAAYFCASQQGVETEAFFGQGTRLTVV.